A selection of T cell receptor beta chains follows, all from one sample in a study of Tregs in tolerant kidney transplant recipients. The antigens of these receptors remain unknown. Libraries were prepared by immunoSEQ multiplex PCR; TCRdb keeps only in-frame clonotypes and omits some of them. The sample yields just under 20,000 clones, just over 65% seen once. The material sequenced was Tregs from blood cultured with allogeneic cells. The origin of the receptors is a human donor in good health. CDR3s leave out the opening cysteine and the closing phenylalanine or tryptophan. The order of the fields is V gene, J gene, CDR3 length, CDR3 protein.

TRBV5-1	TRBJ2-2	12	ASSSGHFTGELF
TRBV30	TRBJ2-7	13	AWSVGGQGTYEQY
TRBV5-5	TRBJ2-7	14	ASSWFSRTKRYEQY
TRBV21-1	TRBJ2-1	15	ASSKTSGGRAINEQF
TRBV11-2	TRBJ2-1	14	ASSLRPSIIDNEQF
TRBV19	TRBJ2-7	13	ASRLRGAGSYEQY
TRBV6-5	TRBJ1-2	13	ASSSRTGATLRGT
TRBV19	TRBJ2-1	13	ASSISAGANNEQF
TRBV6-5	TRBJ1-2	12	ASSFTRQGRGYT
TRBV15	TRBJ2-4	14	ATSRDSGRSKNIQY
TRBV5-4	TRBJ1-5	13	ASSQEVYSNQPQH
TRBV12-5	TRBJ2-2	14	ASGLVNRDQTGELF
TRBV7-9	TRBJ1-1	12	ASSLLVGGGMAF
TRBV9	TRBJ1-2	13	ASSVGGLSFYGYT
TRBV5-1	TRBJ2-3	12	ASSLAGQPDTQY